The 22 T cell receptor beta chains reported below all come from one sample, sequenced in a study of cytomegalovirus exposure and HLA in healthy donors. The PCR used 60 Vbeta and 13 Jbeta primers. TCRdb keeps only in-frame clones here, not all; method: immunoSEQ multiplex PCR. Here the sample table reports around 50,000 clones. Sequences were obtained from PBMCs. These receptors all come from a woman between 40 and 50 years old in good health and CMV-seronegative.

The V gene is TRBV6-5, the J gene TRBJ2-2; maybe TRBD2 (6 bases). The CDR3 totals 14 residues. Germline values: CDR1 MNHEY, CDR2 SVGAGI. Trimming stripped 4 bases from V and 3 bases from J, with 9 bases between. Written as DNA, the CDR3 is TGTGCCAGCAGTTGGGGCGGGGACACCGGGGAGCTGTTTTTT. This encodes CASSWGGDTGELFF.

The V and J genes are TRBV7-4 and TRBJ2-7, with 9 nucleotides matching TRBD1. CDR1 and CDR2 (germline): SGHVT, SQSDAQ. The CDR3 contains 18 residues. Trimming at V came to 0 bases and at J to 2 bases, leaving 11 bases not matched to a gene. CDR3 DNA sequence: TGTGCCAGCAGCTTAGCGCAGGGACAGGGAGGAATAGCCTACGAGCAGTACTTC. Residues: CASSLAQGQGGIAYEQYF.

The chain is built from TRBV29-1 and TRBJ2-7; D remains unclear. The CDR3 extends over 13 amino acids. Germline CDR1 SQVTM, CDR2 ANQGSEA. The V end was cut by 0 bases, the J end by 7 bases, with 13 bases between. Here the CDR3 DNA reads TGCAGCGTTGAAGATCTCAATTCGAGGGAGCAGTACTTC. Translation gives CSVEDLNSREQYF.

V is TRBV28 and J is TRBJ2-1, with TRBD1 as a possible D gene (5 bases). This CDR3 contains 14 residues. Germline lookup yields CDR1 MDHEN and CDR2 SYDVKM. Between the trimmed V and J ends, which lost 3 bases and 4 bases, there was a span of 10 bases. CDR3 residues: CASSLDKGYNEQFF. The CDR3 nucleotides are TGTGCCAGCAGTTTGGACAAGGGGTACAATGAGCAGTTCTTC.

With respect to this clone: Within the sample, other DNA sequences also encode this same CDR3. The genes are TRBV18 and TRBJ2-7; TRBD1 matches at 7 bases. The V gene end was trimmed by 3 bases and the J gene end by 6 bases; junction bases not matched to a gene: 2. Looked up from germline, CDR1 is KGHSH and CDR2 is LQKENI. The CDR3 is 12 amino acids. CDR3 protein: CASSPGQSEQYF. CDR3 in DNA: TGTGCCAGCTCACCGGGACAGTCCGAGCAGTACTTC.

The rearrangement joins TRBV9 to TRBJ2-7; weak D call: TRBD1 (5 bases). V was trimmed by 0 bases and J by 0 bases, leaving 13 bases between them. Germline CDR1 and CDR2: SGDLS and YYNGEE. The CDR3 contains 16 residues. In DNA form, the CDR3 reads TGTGCCAGCAGCGTAGGGGGTGGGGCGGACTCCTACGAGCAGTACTTC. Amino acids: CASSVGGGADSYEQYF.

This sequence joins TRBV19 and TRBJ2-7; 10 bases map to TRBD2. The CDR3 runs to 14 residues. From germline, CDR1 is LNHDA and CDR2 SQIVND (reference sequence). The junction had 3 bases not matched to a gene; V was cut back by 1 base and J by 6 bases. The CDR3 reads CASSIASGRSEQYF. The DNA for the CDR3 is TGTGCCAGTAGTATAGCTAGCGGGAGAAGCGAGCAGTACTTC.

The J gene is TRBJ2-7, the V gene TRBV7-7; D unresolved. CDR3 length equals 13 residues. Trimming pared 5 bases from V and 4 bases from J, leaving 12 bases between. The germline V gene encodes CDR1 SSHAT and CDR2 FNYEAQ (reference sequence). CDR3 region: CASSAGLEYEQYF. The CDR3 DNA follows: TGTGCCAGCAGCGCTGGTTTGGAGTACGAGCAGTACTTC.

The chain combines TRBV4-2 with TRBJ2-1; D perhaps matches TRBD2 (6 bases). V was cut by 0 bases and J by 0 bases, with 9 bases left in between. The CDR3 is 16 amino acids. CDR1 is LGHNA, CDR2 YNFKEQ, per germline. Here the CDR3 DNA reads TGTGCCAGCAGCCAAGATGGGGGGAGCTCCTACAATGAGCAGTTCTTC. This translates into CASSQDGGSSYNEQFF.

The genes are TRBV7-3 and TRBJ2-5, with a possible D match to TRBD1 (7 bases). V lost 5 bases to trimming and J lost 5 bases, with 18 bases between them. Germline assignment: CDR1 SGHTA and CDR2 FQGTGA. The CDR3 is 15 residues long. The CDR3 loop is CASSLQGGSGETQYF. The CDR3 DNA is TGTGCCAGCAGCCTTCAGGGGGGAAGTGGGGAGACCCAGTACTTC. The full variable domain, with the rest looked up from reference TRBV7-3 and TRBJ2-5, is GAGVSQTPSNKVTEKGKYVELRCDPISGHTALYWYRQSLGQGPEFLIYFQGTGAADDSGLPNDRFFAVRPEGSVSTLKIQRTERGDSAVYLCASSLQGGSGETQYFGPGTRLLVL.

The CDR3 is CAWHRQVYSMNTEAFF. CDR3 sequence (DNA): TGTGCCTGGCATCGGCAGGTCTACTCCATGAACACTGAAGCTTTCTTT. This sequence joins TRBV30 and TRBJ1-1; D not certain. The CDR3 has 16 residues. Trimming took 5 bases from V and 0 from J, leaving 19 bases between them. Germline values: CDR1 GTSNPN, CDR2 SVGIG (reference sequence). Supplemented by reference TRBV30 and TRBJ1-1, the full variable domain reads SQTIHQWPATLVQPVGSPLSLECTVEGTSNPNLYWYRQAAGRGLQLLFYSVGIGQISSEVPQNLSASRPQDRQFILSSKKLLLSDSGFYLCAWHRQVYSMNTEAFFGQGTRLTVV.

The chain links TRBV19 to TRBJ1-1, with 7 bases identical to TRBD1. V lost 6 bases to trimming and J lost 2 bases; unmatched junction nucleotides: 9. Germline V gives CDR1 LNHDA, CDR2 SQIVND (reference sequence). CDR3 length: 15 amino acids. The CDR3 bases are TGTGCCAGTAGGGGGGGACAGCACTTTAACACTGAAGCTTTCTTT. Protein: CASRGGQHFNTEAFF. Combining the CDR3 with reference TRBV19 and TRBJ1-1 gives the whole variable domain DGGITQSPKYLFRKEGQNVTLSCEQNLNHDAMYWYRQDPGQGLRLIYYSQIVNDFQKGDIAEGYSVSREKKESFPLTVTSAQKNPTAFYLCASRGGQHFNTEAFFGQGTRLTVV.

The chain combines TRBV5-1 with TRBJ1-1; a possible D gene is TRBD1 (6 bases). The V and J ends lost 4 bases and 3 bases respectively, with 19 bases between them. In germline, CDR1 is SGHRS, CDR2 YFSETQ. This CDR3 comprises 16 residues. The CDR3 nucleotides are TGCGCCAGCAGCCCAGGACCCGACAGGTCTGACACTGAAGCTTTCTTT. Its translation is CASSPGPDRSDTEAFF.

On this clone: The junction differs from germline at one of its ends, possibly a read error. This rearrangement joins TRBV28 to TRBJ1-3; TRBD1 agrees at 9 bases. Germline CDR1 reads MDHEN; CDR2 reads SYDVKM. The CDR3 loop spans 14 amino acids. CDR3 protein: CASSFTGQGNNIYF. Here the CDR3 DNA reads TGTGCCAGCAGTTTTACGGGACAGGGAAACAACATATATTTT.

The chain employs TRBV28 and TRBJ2-5; D is possibly TRBD2 (6 bases). Germline CDR1 reads MDHEN; CDR2 reads SYDVKM. The CDR3 totals 14 residues. Between the trimmed V and J ends, which lost 5 bases and 0 bases, there was a span of 10 bases. The CDR3 DNA reads TGTGCCAGCAGTCCCGGGGGATACCAAGAGACCCAGTACTTC. Its protein is CASSPGGYQETQYF.

This sequence joins TRBV7-2 and TRBJ2-7; possible D gene TRBD1, 5 bases. This CDR3 spans 12 amino acids. V lost 3 bases, J lost 6 bases, and 9 bases lay in between. Per germline, CDR1 SGHTA and CDR2 FQGNSA. CDR3 nucleotides: TGTGCCAGCAGCTTCTCAAGGGGCGAGCAGTACTTC. This sequence encodes CASSFSRGEQYF. Full variable domain (remainder filled in from reference TRBV7-2 and TRBJ2-7): GAGVSQSPSNKVTEKGKDVELRCDPISGHTALYWYRQSLGQGLEFLIYFQGNSAPDKSGLPSDRFSAERTGGSVSTLTIQRTQQEDSAVYLCASSFSRGEQYFGPGTRLTVT.

The chain is built from TRBV19 and TRBJ2-5; 9 bases map to TRBD1. Germline values: CDR1 LNHDA, CDR2 SQIVND (reference sequence). The CDR3 length is 15 residues. After removal of 6 bases from V and 4 bases from J, the junction contained 9 bases not matched to a gene. The CDR3 reads CASSAGTGNGETQYF. The CDR3 DNA reads TGTGCCAGTAGCGCCGGGACAGGGAATGGAGAGACCCAGTACTTC.

The J gene is TRBJ1-1, the V gene TRBV7-8, with 7 bases lining up with TRBD1. V shed 5 bases and J 4 bases; nucleotides not matched to a gene: 10. The CDR3 extends over 15 amino acids. CDR1 is SGHVS, CDR2 FQNEAQ, per germline. The CDR3 loop is CASSPIPRGSTEAFF. The DNA for the CDR3 is TGTGCCAGCAGCCCGATACCCAGGGGGAGCACTGAAGCTTTCTTT.

V gene TRBV2 combines with J gene TRBJ2-4; maybe TRBD2 (7 bases). The CDR3 sequence is 14 residues long. Germline-derived CDR1 and CDR2 are SNHLY and FYNNEI. Trimming cost V 5 bases and J 16 bases, with 24 bases left between them. The CDR3 region has the DNA TGTGCCAGCAGTTTGGGGGCGGGGGTGAATAATATATACTTC. Protein product: CASSLGAGVNNIYF.

The gene calls are TRBV30 and TRBJ1-6, with D perhaps TRBD1 (5 bases). V dropped 8 bases and J dropped 5 bases, with 19 bases sitting between them. Germline assignment: CDR1 GTSNPN and CDR2 SVGIG (reference sequence). The CDR3 has 15 amino acids. CDR3: CAGALGISNNSPLHF. CDR3 nucleotide sequence: TGTGCCGGGGCCTTAGGCATCAGCAATAATTCACCCCTCCACTTT.

In the case of this clone: The junction differs from germline at one of its ends, possibly a read error. The chain is built from TRBV19 and TRBJ2-5, with 9 bases identical to TRBD1. The germline gives CDR1 LNHDA, CDR2 SQIVND (reference sequence). The CDR3 covers 16 residues. The DNA for the CDR3 is TGTGCCAGTAGTATAGGGGGGACAGGGATCGGGGAGAACCAGTACTTC. Its protein is CASSIGGTGIGENQYF.

The rearrangement links TRBV18 to TRBJ1-5; 9 bases agree with TRBD1. Germline CDR1 is KGHSH and CDR2 is LQKENI. Trimming cost V 1 base and J 4 bases; bases outside gene matches: 2. The CDR3 loop spans 15 amino acids. In DNA form, the CDR3 reads TGTGCCAGCTCACCACAGGGACAGGGTAATCAGCCCCAGCATTTT. Residues: CASSPQGQGNQPQHF.